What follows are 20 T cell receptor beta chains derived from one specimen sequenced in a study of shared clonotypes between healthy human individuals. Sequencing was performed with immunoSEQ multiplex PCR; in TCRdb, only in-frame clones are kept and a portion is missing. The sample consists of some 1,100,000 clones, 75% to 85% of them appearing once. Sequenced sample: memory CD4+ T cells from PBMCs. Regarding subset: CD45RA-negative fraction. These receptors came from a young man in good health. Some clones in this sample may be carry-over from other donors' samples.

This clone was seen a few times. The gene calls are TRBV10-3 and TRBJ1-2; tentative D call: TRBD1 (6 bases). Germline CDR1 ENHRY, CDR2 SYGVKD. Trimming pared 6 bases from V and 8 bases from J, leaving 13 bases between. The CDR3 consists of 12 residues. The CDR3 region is CAIRGQGYGYTF. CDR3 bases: TGTGCCATCAGAGGCCAGGGGTACGGCTACACCTTC.

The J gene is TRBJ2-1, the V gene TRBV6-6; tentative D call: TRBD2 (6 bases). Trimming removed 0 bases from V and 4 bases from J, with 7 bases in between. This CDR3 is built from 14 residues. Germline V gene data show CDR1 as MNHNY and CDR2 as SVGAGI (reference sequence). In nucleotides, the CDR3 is TGTGCCAGCAGTTACTCGGGGGGATACAATGAGCAGTTCTTC. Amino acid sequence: CASSYSGGYNEQFF.

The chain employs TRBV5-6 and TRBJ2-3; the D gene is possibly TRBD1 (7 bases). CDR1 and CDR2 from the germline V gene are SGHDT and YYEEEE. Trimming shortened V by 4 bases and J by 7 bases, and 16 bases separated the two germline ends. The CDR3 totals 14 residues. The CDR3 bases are TGTGCCAGCAGCCTAGGAGGGGGCGCGAATACGCAGTATTTT. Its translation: CASSLGGGANTQYF.

CDR3 sequence: CASSSRGLGSYEQYF. CDR3 sequence (DNA): TGTGCCAGCAGCTCCCGGGGCCTGGGGTCCTACGAGCAGTACTTC. This sequence joins TRBV11-2 and TRBJ2-7; D may match TRBD1 or TRBD2 (5 bases each). Germline CDR1 and CDR2: SGHAT and FQNNGV. The CDR3 is made up of 15 amino acids. Trimming left V 4 bases short and J 1 base short, with 14 bases between. Variable domain in full (rest from reference TRBV11-2 and TRBJ2-7): EAGVAQSPRYKIIEKRQSVAFWCNPISGHATLYWYQQILGQGPKLLIQFQNNGVVDDSQLPKDRFSAERLKGVDSTLKIQPAKLEDSAVYLCASSSRGLGSYEQYFGPGTRLTVT.

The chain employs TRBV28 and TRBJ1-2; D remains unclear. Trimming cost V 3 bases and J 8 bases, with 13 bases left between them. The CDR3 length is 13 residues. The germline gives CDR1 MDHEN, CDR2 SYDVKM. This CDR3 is CASSFSLGPGYTF. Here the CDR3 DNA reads TGTGCCAGCAGTTTCTCTCTTGGGCCCGGCTACACCTTC.

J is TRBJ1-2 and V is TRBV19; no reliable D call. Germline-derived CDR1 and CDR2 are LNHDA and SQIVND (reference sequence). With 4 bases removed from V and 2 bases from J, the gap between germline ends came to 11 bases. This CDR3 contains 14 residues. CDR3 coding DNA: TGTGCCAGTAGTAATAGAATTGGAAACTATGGCTACACCTTC. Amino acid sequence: CASSNRIGNYGYTF.

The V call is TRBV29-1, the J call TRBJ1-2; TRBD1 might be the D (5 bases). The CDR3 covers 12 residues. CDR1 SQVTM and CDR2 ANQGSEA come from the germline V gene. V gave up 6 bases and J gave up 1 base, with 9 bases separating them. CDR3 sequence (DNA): TGCAGCGTCCCGCAGGGTAACTATGGCTACACCTTC. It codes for CSVPQGNYGYTF. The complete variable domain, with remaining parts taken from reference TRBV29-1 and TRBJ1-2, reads SAVISQKPSRDICQRGTSLTIQCQVDSQVTMMFWYRQQPGQSLTLIATANQGSEATYESGFVIDKFPISRPNLTFSTLTVSNMSPEDSSIYLCSVPQGNYGYTFGSGTRLTVV.

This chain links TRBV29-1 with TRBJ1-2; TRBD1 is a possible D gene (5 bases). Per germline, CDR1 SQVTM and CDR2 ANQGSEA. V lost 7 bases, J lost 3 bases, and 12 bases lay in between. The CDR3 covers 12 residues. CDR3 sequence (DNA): TGCAGCGCCGGGATGGGGGACTATGGCTACACCTTC. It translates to CSAGMGDYGYTF.

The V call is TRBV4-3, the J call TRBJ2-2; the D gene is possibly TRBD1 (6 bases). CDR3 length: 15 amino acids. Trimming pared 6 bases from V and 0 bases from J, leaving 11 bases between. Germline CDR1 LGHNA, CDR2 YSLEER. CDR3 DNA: TGCGCCAGCAGTCGGACAGATTCGAACACCGGGGAGCTGTTTTTT. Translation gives CASSRTDSNTGELFF.

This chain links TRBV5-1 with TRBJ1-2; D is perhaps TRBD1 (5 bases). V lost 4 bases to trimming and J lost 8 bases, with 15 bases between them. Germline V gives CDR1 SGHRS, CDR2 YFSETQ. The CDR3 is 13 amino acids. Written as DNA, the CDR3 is TGCGCCAGCAGCCCCCGGGACCTAGAGGGCTACACCTTC. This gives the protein CASSPRDLEGYTF.

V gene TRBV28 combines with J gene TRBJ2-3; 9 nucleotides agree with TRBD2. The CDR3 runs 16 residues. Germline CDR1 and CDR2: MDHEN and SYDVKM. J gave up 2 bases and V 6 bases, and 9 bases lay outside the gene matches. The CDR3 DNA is TGTGCCAGCAGGAAGACTAGCGGAGAAATCACAGATACGCAGTATTTT. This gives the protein CASRKTSGEITDTQYF.

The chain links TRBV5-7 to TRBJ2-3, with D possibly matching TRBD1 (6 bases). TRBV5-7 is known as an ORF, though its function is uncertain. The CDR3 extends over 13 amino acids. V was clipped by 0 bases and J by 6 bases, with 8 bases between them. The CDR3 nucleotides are TGTGCCAGCAGCTTGGAACAGGGCGATACGCAGTATTTT. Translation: CASSLEQGDTQYF.

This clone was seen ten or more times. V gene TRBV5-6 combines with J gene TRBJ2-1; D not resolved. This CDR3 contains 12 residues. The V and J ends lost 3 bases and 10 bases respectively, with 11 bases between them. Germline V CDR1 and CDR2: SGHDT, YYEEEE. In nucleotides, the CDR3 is TGTGCCAGCAGCTGGGCCCAAGCCGAGCAGTTCTTC. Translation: CASSWAQAEQFF.

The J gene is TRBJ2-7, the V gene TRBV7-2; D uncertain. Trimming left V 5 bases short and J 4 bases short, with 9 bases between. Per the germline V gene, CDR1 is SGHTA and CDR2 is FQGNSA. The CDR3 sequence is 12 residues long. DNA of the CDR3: TGTGCCAGCAGCCCAAATTTATACGAGCAGTACTTC. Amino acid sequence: CASSPNLYEQYF.

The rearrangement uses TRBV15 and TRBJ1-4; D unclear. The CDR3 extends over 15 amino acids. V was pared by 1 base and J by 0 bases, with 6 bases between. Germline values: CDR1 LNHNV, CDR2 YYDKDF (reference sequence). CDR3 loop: CATSRAFATNEKLFF. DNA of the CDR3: TGTGCCACCAGCAGAGCGTTCGCAACTAATGAAAAACTGTTTTTT.

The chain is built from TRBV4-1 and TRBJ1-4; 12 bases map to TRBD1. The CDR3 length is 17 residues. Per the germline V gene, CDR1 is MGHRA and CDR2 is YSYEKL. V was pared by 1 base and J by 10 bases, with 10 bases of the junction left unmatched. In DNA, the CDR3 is TGCGCCAGCAGCCAAGCGGGGACAGGGGGCCCGGGGACAAAACTGTTTTTT. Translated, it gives CASSQAGTGGPGTKLFF.

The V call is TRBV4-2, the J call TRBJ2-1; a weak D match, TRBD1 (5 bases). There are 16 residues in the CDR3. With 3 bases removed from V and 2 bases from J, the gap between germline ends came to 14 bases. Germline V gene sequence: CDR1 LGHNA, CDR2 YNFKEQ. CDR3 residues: CASSHSRAGAYNEQFF. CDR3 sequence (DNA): TGTGCCAGCAGCCATTCCAGGGCTGGGGCCTACAATGAGCAGTTCTTC.

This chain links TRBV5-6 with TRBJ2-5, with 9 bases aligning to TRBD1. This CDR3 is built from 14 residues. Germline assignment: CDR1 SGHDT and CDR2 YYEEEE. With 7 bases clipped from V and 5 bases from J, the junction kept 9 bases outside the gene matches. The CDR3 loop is CASDTRTGAETQYF. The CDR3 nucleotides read TGTGCCAGCGACACTCGGACAGGGGCGGAGACCCAGTACTTC.

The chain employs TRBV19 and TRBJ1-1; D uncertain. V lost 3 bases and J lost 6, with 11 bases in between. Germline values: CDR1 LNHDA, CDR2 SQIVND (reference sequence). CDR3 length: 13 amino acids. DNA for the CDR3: TGTGCCAGTAGTATTTTGCGGGGAGCTGAAGCTTTCTTT. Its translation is CASSILRGAEAFF. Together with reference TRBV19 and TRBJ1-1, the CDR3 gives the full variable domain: DGGITQSPKYLFRKEGQNVTLSCEQNLNHDAMYWYRQDPGQGLRLIYYSQIVNDFQKGDIAEGYSVSREKKESFPLTVTSAQKNPTAFYLCASSILRGAEAFFGQGTRLTVV.

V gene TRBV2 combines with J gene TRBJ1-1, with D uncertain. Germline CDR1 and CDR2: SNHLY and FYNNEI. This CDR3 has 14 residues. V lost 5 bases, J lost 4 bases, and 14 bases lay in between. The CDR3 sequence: CASSIIRSGTEAFF. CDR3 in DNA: TGTGCCAGCAGTATCATTAGGTCGGGCACTGAAGCTTTCTTT.